These T cell receptor beta chains were read from a single sample in a study of control samples from healthy donors and cancer patients. The table came from immunoSEQ multiplex PCR; TCRdb's copy has only in-frame clones and leaves some out. The sample carries some 150,000 clones, about 95% recorded once. Sequencing was done on a sample of PBMCs. The receptors were gathered from a man aged 60 to 69 with colorectal cancer. Both conserved end residues are part of each CDR3. The D gene is left open where the match is weak. For some rows the clone size is stated as once, few or many, or as a class when expanded; others skip it.

. | TRBJ1-6 | TRBV6-5 | . | TGTGCCAGCAGTTACTCCGGAGGAGGATCACCCCTCCACTTT | CASSYSGGGSPLHF
. | TRBJ1-1 | TRBV9 | . | TGTGCCAGCAGCGTAGGTCCGAACACTGAAGCTTTCTTT | CASSVGPNTEAFF
. | TRBJ2-1 | TRBV24-1 | TRBD1 | TGTGCCACCAGTGGGACGACGGGACAGGAACGAGGGAAGCAGTTCTTC | CATSGTTGQERGKQFF
. | TRBJ1-1 | TRBV29-1 | . | TGCAGCGCAAGCCCAGGGTCTGTGAACACTGAAGCTTTCTTT | CSASPGSVNTEAFF
. | TRBJ2-2 | TRBV5-6 | . | TGTGCCAGCAGCTTCATTACAGGGATAGACACCGGGGAGCTGTTTTTT | CASSFITGIDTGELFF
. | TRBJ1-1 | TRBV19 | TRBD1 | TGTGCCAGTAACCCCAGACAGGGGATGAGGACTGAAGCTTTCTTT | CASNPRQGMRTEAFF
few | TRBJ2-7 | TRBV5-1 | TRBD2 | TGCGCCAGCAGCTGGGGGACTAGCGGATTATACGAGCAGTACTTC | CASSWGTSGLYEQYF
. | TRBJ1-2 | TRBV30 | TRBD1 | TGTGCCTTGACAGGGAGCCGTCTCTATGGCTACACCTTC | CALTGSRLYGYTF
. | TRBJ2-6 | TRBV30 | . | TGTGCCTGGAGTGTAGGCAGGACCTCCTCTGGGGCCAACGTCCTGACTTTC | CAWSVGRTSSGANVLTF
. | TRBJ2-2 | TRBV15 | . | TGTGCCACCAGCAGAGACAGGGGAGCGGGGGAGCTGTTTTTT | CATSRDRGAGELFF
. | TRBJ2-3 | TRBV27 | . | TGTGCCAGCAGTTTAAGGGGCGGCGGCACAGATACGCAGTATTTT | CASSLRGGGTDTQYF
. | TRBJ1-3 | TRBV11-2 | TRBD1 | TGTGCCAGCAGCCGGGACAGGGTTGACACCATATATTTT | CASSRDRVDTIYF
. | TRBJ2-7 | TRBV7-8 | . | TGTGCCAGCAGCTTAGGGCCCCCCTCCTACGAGCAGTACTTC | CASSLGPPSYEQYF
. | TRBJ1-2 | TRBV18 | TRBD1 | TGTGCCAGCTCCCAAGGAGGAGGGGGCAATTATGGCTACACCTTC | CASSQGGGGNYGYTF
. | TRBJ2-3 | TRBV30 | . | TGTGCCTGGAAATACGGGCCAAACACAGATACGCAGTATTTT | CAWKYGPNTDTQYF
. | TRBJ1-5 | TRBV14 | . | TGTGCCAGCAGCCTTACGAATCAGCCCCAGCATTTT | CASSLTNQPQHF
. | TRBJ1-1 | TRBV19 | . | TGTGCCAGTAGTATTATTGGAGCGAACACTGAAGCTTTCTTT | CASSIIGANTEAFF
. | TRBJ1-1 | TRBV10-2 | TRBD1 | TGCGCCAGTTTTAACAGGGGGCTCGGAGAGAACACTGAAGCTTTCTTT | CASFNRGLGENTEAFF
once | TRBJ2-1 | TRBV11-3 | . | TGTGCCAGCAGCCCTAGACTAGGACTTTCGGATGAGCAGTTCTTC | CASSPRLGLSDEQFF
. | TRBJ1-3 | TRBV6-5 | . | TGTGCCAGCAGTTTTTCGGGTGTCGGGACTGGAAACACCATATATTTT | CASSFSGVGTGNTIYF
few | TRBJ1-3 | TRBV12-1 | . | TGTGCCAGCAGCCCCATAACAGGGGTTGGGAACACCATATATTTT | CASSPITGVGNTIYF
. | TRBJ2-3 | TRBV3-1/TRBV3-2 | . | TGTGCCAGCAGCCTTGGCGGGGGCACAGATACGCAGTATTTT | CASSLGGGTDTQYF
. | TRBJ1-1 | TRBV6-5 | . | TGTGCCAGCAGTAACCTAGGGACGGCGAACACTGAAGCTTTCTTT | CASSNLGTANTEAFF
. | TRBJ2-5 | TRBV11-2 | . | TGTGCCAGCAGCTTCTTCCTCAGGGTGGGAGAGACCCAGTACTTC | CASSFFLRVGETQYF
. | TRBJ1-1 | TRBV4-3 | TRBD1 | TGCGCCAGCAGCCAATCGAAGAGACAGGGGAGCGGGAACACTGAAGCTTTCTTT | CASSQSKRQGSGNTEAFF
. | TRBJ1-2 | TRBV6-1 | TRBD1 | TGTGCCAGCAGTGATGGGACAGGCGGCTATGGCTACACCTTC | CASSDGTGGYGYTF
. | TRBJ1-5 | TRBV19 | TRBD1 | TGTGCCAGTAGTAGCACAGGGGGCGGACAGCCCCAGCATTTT | CASSSTGGGQPQHF
. | TRBJ1-1 | TRBV19 | . | TGTGCCAGTAGTCGATCGCTTGAAGCTTTCTTT | CASSRSLEAFF
few | TRBJ2-7 | TRBV5-5 | TRBD2 | TGTGCCAGCAGCGGGGGACTAGCGGCTCTCGAGCAGTACTTC | CASSGGLAALEQYF
. | TRBJ1-3 | TRBV2 | . | TGTGCCAGCTCCTCCCAGGGTAACGGAAACACCATATATTTT | CASSSQGNGNTIYF
. | TRBJ2-3 | TRBV7-8 | TRBD2 | TGTGCCAGCAGTTTACTAGCGGGCGGCACAGATACGCAGTATTTT | CASSLLAGGTDTQYF
. | TRBJ1-5 | TRBV19 | . | TGTGCCAGTAGTGCAAGGGGGGGCAATCAGCCCCAGCATTTT | CASSARGGNQPQHF
. | TRBJ2-3 | TRBV6-1 | . | TGTGCCAGCAGTGAAGGGGGGGACCCTAGCACAGATACGCAGTATTTT | CASSEGGDPSTDTQYF
. | TRBJ2-3 | TRBV7-2 | TRBD2 | TGTGCCAGCAGTTCACGACTAGCGGGGGCGGGAGATACGCAGTATTTT | CASSSRLAGAGDTQYF
. | TRBJ1-4 | TRBV6-5 | . | TGTGCCAGCAGTTACCAGGAAGCAACTAATGAAAAACTGTTTTTT | CASSYQEATNEKLFF
. | TRBJ1-1 | TRBV19 | . | TGTGCCAGTAGTCGGCGGCAGTCGAACACTGAAGCTTTCTTT | CASSRRQSNTEAFF
. | TRBJ1-1 | TRBV6-5 | . | TGTGCCAGCAGCCGTGACCCGCGGAACACTGAAGCTTTCTTT | CASSRDPRNTEAFF
. | TRBJ2-5 | TRBV9 | . | TGTGCCAGCAGCCCCTGGACTGGAGAGGGGACCCAGTACTTC | CASSPWTGEGTQYF
. | TRBJ2-3 | TRBV5-3 | . | TGTGCCAGAAGCTTGGGTGAGACTAGCACAGATACGCAGTATTTT | CARSLGETSTDTQYF
. | TRBJ2-2 | TRBV7-2 | . | TGTGCCAGCAGCTTACAGGCCAACACCGGGGAGCTGTTTTTT | CASSLQANTGELFF
. | TRBJ2-2 | TRBV9 | . | TGTGCCAGCAGCGAGAGCCCCCCCAGGGAGCTGTTTTTT | CASSESPPRELFF
. | TRBJ2-1 | TRBV3-1/TRBV3-2 | . | TGTGCCAGCACCCATTCGTCGCTCGGCTCATTAAGGAATGAGCAGTTCTTC | CASTHSSLGSLRNEQFF
. | TRBJ2-7 | TRBV6-5 | TRBD2 | TGTGCCACCCAAAGGAGCGGGGGGTACGAGCAGTACTTC | CATQRSGGYEQYF
. | TRBJ1-5 | TRBV6-5 | . | TGTGCCAGCAGCCTCGGACGTACCAATCAGCCCCAGCATTTT | CASSLGRTNQPQHF
. | TRBJ1-1 | TRBV24-1 | . | TGTGCCACCAGCGCGCCGGGAGGGGAGGCTTTCTTT | CATSAPGGEAFF
. | TRBJ2-3 | TRBV18 | . | TGTGCCAGCTCACCAGGCCAGGGTACCGCAGATACGCAGTATTTT | CASSPGQGTADTQYF
. | TRBJ2-4 | TRBV13 | . | TGTGCCAGCAGCTTAGCGGAGGGAACCAAAAACATTCAGTACTTC | CASSLAEGTKNIQYF